Following are 26 T cell receptor beta chains from one sample sequenced in a study of T-cell reconstitution after alpha-beta-depleted transplantation in children. Library preparation (for TCRbeta) was performed with unique molecular identifiers. TCRdb ran MiXCR on the PCR reads and lists one entry per CDR3 protein. The table shows about a million distinct CDR3 sequences, with about 29% occurring only once. Sequenced material: PBMCs, mostly from graft donor cells, taken 360 days after TCRalphabeta/CD19-depleted stem cell transplant. The origin of the receptors is a boy less than two years old who had a stem cell transplant for SCID, so the T cells may come from the graft donor.

This clonotype has just a few counts. The chain links TRBV3-1 to TRBJ2-1, with no clear D. CDR1 is LGHDT and CDR2 is YNNKEL in the germline V gene (reference sequence). The V and J ends lost 3 bases and 5 bases respectively, with 17 bases between them. CDR3 length: 16 amino acids. CDR3 bases: TGTGCCAGCAGCCAGGACCAGCAATTATGGCACAATGAGCAGTTCTTC. This gives the protein CASSQDQQLWHNEQFF.

This clonotype was counted between two and nine times. V gene TRBV27 combines with J gene TRBJ1-5; D possibly corresponds to TRBD1 (6 bases). The V and J ends lost 0 bases and 6 bases respectively, with 9 bases between them. The germline V gene encodes CDR1 MNHEY and CDR2 SMNVEV (reference sequence). The CDR3 is 14 residues long. In nucleotides, the CDR3 is TGTGCCAGCAGTTTATCAGGGGGAGGTCAGCCCCAGCATTTT. Translation gives CASSLSGGGQPQHF.

This chain joins TRBV5-1 and TRBJ2-7, with a weak D call TRBD1 (5 bases). V was trimmed by 1 base and J by 3 bases, leaving 11 bases between them. Germline values: CDR1 SGHRS, CDR2 YFSETQ. This CDR3 region has 14 residues. CDR3 bases: TGCGCCAGCAGCTTGATGGGGCAGCGCTACGAGCAGTACTTC. It specifies CASSLMGQRYEQYF. Using reference TRBV5-1 and TRBJ2-7 for the parts outside the CDR3, the full variable domain is KAGVTQTPRYLIKTRGQQVTLSCSPISGHRSVSWYQQTPGQGLQFLFEYFSETQRNKGNFPGRFSGRQFSNSRSEMNVSTLELGDSALYLCASSLMGQRYEQYFGPGTRLTVT.

This clonotype has just a few counts. The chain carries TRBV9 and TRBJ2-1, with D unresolved. The germline V gene encodes CDR1 SGDLS and CDR2 YYNGEE. Trimming shortened V by 0 bases and J by 9 bases, and 7 bases separated the two germline ends. The CDR3 consists of 12 residues. The CDR3 region has the DNA TGTGCCAGCAGCGTAGGGGCAAGTGAGCAGTTCTTC. Protein sequence: CASSVGASEQFF. Full variable domain (remainder filled in from reference TRBV9 and TRBJ2-1): DSGVTQTPKHLITATGQRVTLRCSPRSGDLSVYWYQQSLDQGLQFLIQYYNGEERAKGNILERFSAQQFPDLHSELNLSSLELGDSALYFCASSVGASEQFFGPGTRLTVL.

V is TRBV3-1 and J is TRBJ1-1; 9 nucleotides agree with TRBD1. The CDR3 is 15 residues long. Trimming removed 5 bases from V and 1 base from J; junction bases left unmatched: 5. Germline assignment: CDR1 LGHDT and CDR2 YNNKEL (reference sequence). CDR3 nucleotide sequence: TGTGCCAGCAGCTCCCGGGGACAGGGGAACACTGAAGCTTTCTTT. Amino acids: CASSSRGQGNTEAFF.

This clonotype was counted only a few times. The chain is built from TRBV5-1 and TRBJ2-1; D is ambiguous. Germline V gives CDR1 SGHRS, CDR2 YFSETQ. Between the trimmed V and J ends, which lost 0 bases and 8 bases, there was a span of 9 bases. The CDR3 is 13 residues long. The CDR3 DNA is TGCGCCAGCAGCTTGGGGGCGATGGATGAGCAGTTCTTC. Its translation: CASSLGAMDEQFF.

The table lists this clonotype with a few counts. The rearrangement uses TRBV5-1 and TRBJ2-7; tentatively, D is TRBD1 (5 bases). The CDR3 runs 16 residues. Deletions cut 5 bases from V and 0 bases from J, with 18 bases between. Germline V lookup: CDR1 SGHRS, CDR2 YFSETQ. CDR3 sequence: CASSLPMAGRSYEQYF. CDR3 DNA: TGCGCCAGCAGTCTCCCTATGGCAGGGCGCTCCTACGAGCAGTACTTC.

V gene TRBV10-2 combines with J gene TRBJ2-6; a weak D match, TRBD2 (5 bases). The CDR3 loop spans 17 amino acids. CDR1 is WSHSY, CDR2 SAAADI, per germline. The V and J ends lost 2 bases and 2 bases respectively, with 13 bases between them. The CDR3 coding sequence is TGCGCCAGCAGTGAGGGGAGAGGGCTGCCTGGGGCCAACGTCCTGACTTTC. It specifies CASSEGRGLPGANVLTF.

The chain has TRBV6-1 and TRBJ2-5; 7 positions match TRBD2. V lost 6 bases, J lost 1 base, and 17 bases stayed unmatched. The CDR3 has 18 residues. The V gene's germline CDR1 is MNHNS and CDR2 SASEGT. CDR3 loop: CASSHAHWVPGGQETQYF. The DNA for the CDR3 is TGTGCCAGCAGCCACGCTCATTGGGTGCCGGGGGGCCAAGAGACCCAGTACTTC.

This clonotype was counted a single time. The chain employs TRBV4-3 and TRBJ2-1, with 11 bases matching TRBD2. Germline loops: CDR1 LGHNA, CDR2 YSLEER. This CDR3 is built from 16 residues. With 0 bases clipped from V and 10 bases from J, the junction kept 8 bases outside the gene matches. CDR3 DNA: TGCGCCAGCAGCCAAGATCGGCTAGCGGGGGGTGAGGAGCAGTTCTTC. Protein: CASSQDRLAGGEEQFF.

The chain combines TRBV6-5 with TRBJ1-3, with D unclear. Per germline, CDR1 MNHEY and CDR2 SVGAGI. V was clipped by 1 base and J by 3 bases, with 7 bases between them. CDR3 length: 14 amino acids. CDR3 DNA: TGTGCCAGCAGTTACTTACAGAATGGAAACACCATATATTTT. Residues: CASSYLQNGNTIYF.

This clonotype was seen once. The genes are TRBV6-2 or TRBV6-3 and TRBJ1-1; 7 bases line up with TRBD1. This CDR3 region has 15 residues. Trimming took 8 bases from V and 3 from J; bases not matched to a gene: 12. Germline V gene lookup returns CDR1 MNHEY and CDR2 SVGEGT. CDR3 sequence reads: CASRDPDRAYTEAFF. CDR3 sequence (DNA): TGTGCCAGCCGCGACCCCGACAGGGCGTACACTGAAGCTTTCTTT.

This clonotype was found a few times. The chain employs TRBV5-5 and TRBJ2-3; 13 bases align to TRBD2. Germline V CDR1 and CDR2: SGHKS, YYEKEE (reference sequence). Unmatched junction bases numbered 4, after V lost 2 bases and J lost 4 bases. The CDR3 totals 16 residues. CDR3 coding DNA: TGTGCCAGCAGCTTCCGACTAGCGGGGGGCCCAGATACGCAGTATTTT. Translating gives CASSFRLAGGPDTQYF.

The rearrangement links TRBV4-3 to TRBJ2-1, with unresolved D. CDR3 length: 15 amino acids. V was shortened by 0 bases and J by 4 bases, with 10 bases between the two germline ends. Germline V gene sequence: CDR1 LGHNA, CDR2 YSLEER. The CDR3 region has the DNA TGCGCCAGCAGCCAAGACACTTCCCGTTACAATGAGCAGTTCTTC. Translated: CASSQDTSRYNEQFF.

This clonotype was seen a handful of times. The chain employs TRBV12-3 or TRBV12-4 and TRBJ2-2, with D perhaps TRBD2 (6 bases). Trimming cost V 6 bases and J 5 bases, with 10 bases left between them. This CDR3 is built from 13 residues. Here the CDR3 DNA reads TGTGCCAGCAGGGGGGGATGGACCGGGGAGCTGTTTTTT. It yields the protein CASRGGWTGELFF.

The chain joins TRBV12-3 or TRBV12-4 to TRBJ1-1; 7 bases line up with TRBD1. J gave up 2 bases and V 6 bases, and 12 bases lay outside the gene matches. The CDR3 loop spans 16 amino acids. Here the CDR3 DNA reads TGTGCCAGCAGACCTGACAGGGCAACCATCAACACTGAAGCTTTCTTT. Translating gives CASRPDRATINTEAFF.

This clonotype was found a few times. This sequence joins TRBV6-1 and TRBJ2-1; TRBD2 matches 9 bases. Trimming cost V 7 bases and J 0 bases; bases outside gene matches: 13. The V gene's germline CDR1 is MNHNS and CDR2 SASEGT. The CDR3 contains 18 residues. CDR3 coding DNA: TGTGCCAGCAATAAGGTAGCGGGGGTCACTAGCTCCTACAATGAGCAGTTCTTC. It is translated as CASNKVAGVTSSYNEQFF.

This clonotype showed up just a few times. The chain recombines TRBV19 with TRBJ2-1; 8 bases line up with TRBD2. The CDR3 runs 13 residues. V was pared by 6 bases and J by 8 bases, with 6 bases of the junction left unmatched. In germline, CDR1 is LNHDA, CDR2 SQIVND (reference sequence). The CDR3 loop is CASSPGGYDEQFF. CDR3 nucleotide sequence: TGTGCCAGTAGCCCGGGGGGGTACGATGAGCAGTTCTTC.

The chain recombines TRBV12-3 or TRBV12-4 with TRBJ2-1; D is possibly TRBD1 (5 bases). Trimming left V 2 bases short and J 6 bases short, with 17 bases between. The CDR3 loop spans 16 amino acids. For the CDR3, the DNA is TGTGCCAGCAGTTTAAAGAATCAGGGATGGCTCAATGAGCAGTTCTTC. Its protein is CASSLKNQGWLNEQFF.

The chain's CDR3 is CASTSKRESTEAFF. In DNA, the CDR3 is TGCGCCAGCACCTCTAAGCGGGAGAGTACTGAAGCTTTCTTT. The chain joins TRBV10-2 to TRBJ1-1; D not resolved. The CDR3 is 14 residues long. The germline V gene has CDR1 WSHSY and CDR2 SAAADI. V was cut by 7 bases and J by 5 bases, with 17 bases left in between.

This clonotype was observed a handful of times. V gene TRBV5-1 combines with J gene TRBJ2-1, with TRBD2 matching over 12 bases. CDR1 and CDR2 (germline): SGHRS, YFSETQ. The CDR3 spans 16 residues. V lost 2 bases, J lost 4 bases, and 4 bases stayed unmatched. CDR3 protein: CASSFLAGGHYNEQFF. Here the CDR3 DNA reads TGCGCCAGCAGCTTCCTAGCGGGGGGGCATTACAATGAGCAGTTCTTC.

This clonotype has more than one count but fewer than ten. This chain links TRBV5-1 with TRBJ2-2, with TRBD1 identical over 7 bases. In germline, CDR1 is SGHRS, CDR2 YFSETQ. V was clipped by 1 base and J by 2 bases; unmatched bases: 2. The CDR3 is 15 amino acids. The CDR3: CASSLKGGNTGELFF. The CDR3 DNA follows: TGCGCCAGCAGCTTGAAAGGGGGCAACACCGGGGAGCTGTTTTTT.

This clonotype was detected only a few times. The chain carries TRBV24-1 and TRBJ2-5; no firm D call. V dropped 4 bases and J dropped 4 bases, with 9 bases sitting between them. CDR1 and CDR2 (germline): KGHDR, SFDVKD. The CDR3 spans 13 residues. Written as DNA, the CDR3 is TGTGCCACCAGTGAGTGGTTACGAGAGACCCAGTACTTC. Its translation: CATSEWLRETQYF.

Of note for this clonotype: This is likely a read error, given that the CDR3 carries no conserved phenylalanine or tryptophan at its end. No DNA is shown, since the ends of the CDR3 on it are uncertain; the CDR3 is the one TCRdb lists. The V gene is TRBV10-3, the J gene TRBJ1-2; the table assigns TRBD1, which was not confirmed against the DNA. The CDR3 sequence runs 12 residues, both termini included. In germline, CDR1 is ENHRY, CDR2 SYGVKD. CDR3 sequence reads: CAISGSSGTHYV.

This clonotype was seen ten or more times. The J gene is TRBJ2-2, the V gene TRBV5-5; TRBD2 agrees at 7 bases. The CDR3 sequence is 17 residues long. Germline V gene data show CDR1 as SGHKS and CDR2 as YYEKEE (reference sequence). V shed 3 bases and J 1 base; nucleotides not matched to a gene: 9. The CDR3 region is CASSWGGRYRNTGELFF. The CDR3 bases are TGTGCCAGCAGCTGGGGGGGTAGATACAGGAACACCGGGGAGCTGTTTTTT.

This rearrangement joins TRBV20-1 to TRBJ2-7; TRBD2 matches 11 bases. The CDR3 runs 18 residues. The V gene end was trimmed by 6 bases and the J gene end by 2 bases; junction bases not matched to a gene: 18. Germline CDR1 is DFQATT and CDR2 is SNEGSKA (reference sequence). CDR3 amino acids: CSAPPTSGTGLFTYEQYF. For the CDR3, the DNA is TGCAGTGCGCCGCCGACTAGCGGGACAGGACTATTTACCTACGAGCAGTACTTC.